This entry describes one T cell receptor beta chain. Its target is unknown. The data originate from a study of T cell responses to AZD1222 COVID-19 vaccine. Assay used: immunoSEQ multiplex PCR; TCRdb lists only in-frame clones, some missing. The repertoire holds over 150,000 clones, around 88% seen once, with 0.49% in the top ten. Germline V gene data show CDR1 as LNHDA and CDR2 as SQIVND (reference sequence). The CDR3 covers 13 residues. Notes on the study in general: Most donors were white British, females outnumbered males, and clonal diversity was possibly underestimated. Close to half of spike-specific TCRs reportedly recognize unmutated variant regions. There were repertoire samples only from the period after the peak T cell response.

This clonotype originated in an adult in good health. The chain couples TRBV19 to TRBJ2-7, with D perhaps being TRBD1 or TRBD2 (6 bases each). Sequenced here: peripheral blood, sampled on day 0 of AZD1222 vaccination. The DNA for the CDR3 is TGTGTGGGGCATCAGGGGAGGACCTACGAGCAGTACTTC. Translating it yields CVGHQGRTYEQYF. Combining the CDR3 with reference TRBV19 and TRBJ2-7 gives the whole variable domain DGGITQSPKYLFRKEGQNVTLSCEQNLNHDAMYWYRQDPGQGLRLIYYSQIVNDFQKGDIAEGYSVSREKKESFPLTVTSAQKNPTAFYLCVGHQGRTYEQYFGPGTRLTVT.